The entry that follows covers one TCR beta chain sequence. Its antigen is unknown. TCR libraries were prepared from around 3,800 ng total RNA each. TCRdb reprocessed the 5' RACE reads and keeps a single row for each CDR3 protein, giving no DNA. Here the sample table reports approximately 400,000 distinct CDR3 sequences. The sample originates from a study of monozygotic twins with inflammatory bowel disease. Study-wide results and limits: IBD patients displayed reduced TCRbeta diversity (inverse Simpson) when set against healthy co-twins. Distinguishing T cell subtypes was not possible.

Input material: blood. The TCR originated in a human donor with ulcerative colitis or Crohn's disease, or a healthy co-twin of an affected twin (not recorded which).

The CDR3 loop reads CASSANPGLAESSYNEQFF. The chain joins TRBV9 to TRBJ2-1; TCRdb reports TRBD2, a call that lacks DNA to check it against. CDR1 is SGDLS and CDR2 is YYNGEE in the germline V gene. The length of the CDR3 is 19 residues.